These 17 T cell receptor beta chains originate from one sample sequenced in a study of beta chain bispecific antibodies for T cell cancers. Either OKT3 anti-CD3 antibody or CD3/CD28 beads expanded T cells from blood mononuclear cells over 3 days. Findings of the study overall: The leukemia cells, rather than normal T cells, gave most of the targeted TRBV signal.

These receptors have no identified antigens. Via MiXCR, TCRdb re-called the 5' RACE reads, giving one row per CDR3 protein. The table includes about 18,000 distinct CDR3 sequences, approximately 2.2% detected once. Sequenced sample: healthy donor T cells cultured with leukemia cells. Receptors were obtained from a human donor in good health. Some clones in this sample may be carry-over from other donors' samples.

This clonotype has at least ten counts. The chain carries TRBV27 and TRBJ1-5; D may be TRBD1 (5 bases). The V end lost 7 bases, the J end lost 6 bases, and 19 bases lay between the germline ends. The CDR3 contains 15 residues. Per germline, CDR1 MNHEY and CDR2 SMNVEV (reference sequence). CDR3 DNA: TGTGCCAGCACCCTAACGGGGCAGGGTGGTCAGCCCCAGCATTTT. It translates to CASTLTGQGGQPQHF.

This rearrangement joins TRBV3-1 to TRBJ1-1; D gene ambiguous. V was pared by 3 bases and J by 4 bases, with 15 bases between. The germline V gene encodes CDR1 LGHDT and CDR2 YNNKEL (reference sequence). The CDR3 totals 15 residues. CDR3 coding DNA: TGTGCCAGCAGCCAGGACCCTCCCCCCGGCACTGAAGCTTTCTTT. Its protein product is CASSQDPPPGTEAFF. The full variable domain, with the rest looked up from reference TRBV3-1 and TRBJ1-1, is DTAVSQTPKYLVTQMGNDKSIKCEQNLGHDTMYWYKQDSKKFLKIMFSYNNKELIINETVPNRFSPKSPDKAHLNLHINSLELGDSAVYFCASSQDPPPGTEAFFGQGTRLTVV.

This clonotype was seen at least ten times. The rearrangement links TRBV20-1 to TRBJ1-1; 7 bases line up with TRBD1. V trimming: 5 bases; J trimming: 4 bases; junction bases outside the gene matches: 7. Germline V gene data show CDR1 as DFQATT and CDR2 as SNEGSKA (reference sequence). The CDR3 runs to 13 residues. The chain's CDR3 is CSASTGTGTEAFF. In DNA, the CDR3 is TGCAGTGCTTCGACAGGGACCGGCACTGAAGCTTTCTTT.

In this sample, this clonotype turned up many times. This chain joins TRBV5-1 and TRBJ2-3; 10 bases fit TRBD2. The CDR3 extends over 17 amino acids. Germline trimming cut 4 bases from V and 3 bases from J; bases unmatched to any gene: 11. Germline CDR1 SGHRS, CDR2 YFSETQ. The CDR3 loop is CASSPRFASGGTDTQYF. The DNA of the CDR3 is TGCGCCAGCAGCCCCCGTTTTGCTAGCGGGGGTACAGATACGCAGTATTTT.

This clonotype was seen ten or more times. The chain is built from TRBV4-1 and TRBJ2-5; weak D call: TRBD1 (6 bases). Trimming took off 1 base at V and 3 bases at J, with 6 bases between the two ends. The CDR3 sequence is 13 residues long. CDR1 is MGHRA, CDR2 YSYEKL, per germline. This CDR3 reads CASSQAGEETQYF. The DNA of the CDR3 is TGCGCCAGCAGCCAAGCAGGGGAAGAGACCCAGTACTTC.

This clonotype was seen at least ten times. The chain joins TRBV5-1 to TRBJ2-7, with 9 nucleotides matching TRBD1. This CDR3 has 13 residues. CDR1 SGHRS and CDR2 YFSETQ come from the germline V gene. Trimming cost V 4 bases and J 5 bases; bases outside gene matches: 4. CDR3 sequence (DNA): TGCGCCAGCAGCACGGGGACAGGGAACGAGCAGTACTTC. It codes for CASSTGTGNEQYF.

This clonotype was observed many times. The chain couples TRBV12-3 or TRBV12-4 to TRBJ1-1, with D tentatively TRBD1 (6 bases). Between the trimmed V and J ends, which lost 4 bases and 7 bases, there was a span of 10 bases. The CDR3 consists of 12 residues. The CDR3 nucleotides are TGTGCCAGCAGTTGGGACACAGGTGAAGCTTTCTTT. It yields the protein CASSWDTGEAFF.

This clonotype was detected ten times or more. The CDR3 DNA is TGTGCCAGCAGCTCGGGGTTAGGGATGGAGACCCAGTACTTC. Its translation is CASSSGLGMETQYF. This rearrangement joins TRBV11-2 to TRBJ2-5; a possible D gene is TRBD2 (5 bases). Between the trimmed V and J ends, which lost 4 bases and 5 bases, there was a span of 14 bases. This CDR3 contains 14 residues. Germline V gene data show CDR1 as SGHAT and CDR2 as FQNNGV.

This clonotype was seen ten or more times. The chain links TRBV18 to TRBJ1-2, with unresolved D. The germline V gene has CDR1 KGHSH and CDR2 LQKENI. The V end was cut by 6 bases, the J end by 1 base, with 12 bases between. The CDR3 has 14 residues. CDR3 bases: TGTGCCAGCTCCGGTTTGGAGAATAACTATGGCTACACCTTC. Protein product: CASSGLENNYGYTF. The full variable domain, completed using reference TRBV18 and TRBJ1-2, is NAGVMQNPRHLVRRRGQEARLRCSPMKGHSHVYWYRQLPEEGLKFMVYLQKENIIDESGMPKERFSAEFPKEGPSILRIQQVVRGDSAAYFCASSGLENNYGYTFGSGTRLTVV.

This clonotype showed up many times. This sequence joins TRBV15 and TRBJ1-2, with unresolved D. Germline lookup yields CDR1 LNHNV and CDR2 YYDKDF (reference sequence). V was cut by 1 base and J by 4 bases, with 10 bases left in between. The CDR3 consists of 14 residues. CDR3 DNA: TGTGCCACCAGCAGAGGGGCCGGGTCCTATGGCTACACCTTC. Protein: CATSRGAGSYGYTF.

This clonotype was observed at least ten times. The chain employs TRBV20-1 and TRBJ2-1; TRBD1 is a possible D gene (5 bases). Looked up from germline, CDR1 is DFQATT and CDR2 is SNEGSKA (reference sequence). The length of the CDR3 is 15 residues. The V end was cut by 1 base, the J end by 0 bases, with 10 bases between. CDR3 sequence: CSARGRGSSYNEQFF. CDR3 DNA: TGCAGTGCTAGAGGAAGGGGTAGCTCCTACAATGAGCAGTTCTTC.

This clonotype is labeled medium-sized. V and J are TRBV27 and TRBJ2-3, with TRBD2 identical over 10 bases. There are 18 residues in the CDR3. Germline V gene lookup returns CDR1 MNHEY and CDR2 SMNVEV (reference sequence). J lost 6 bases, V lost 4 bases, and 16 bases had no gene match. Written as DNA, the CDR3 is TGTGCCAGCAGTTCACGACTAGCGGGTTATAGACCGGGCGATACGCAGTATTTT. Translated, it gives CASSSRLAGYRPGDTQYF.

This clonotype has a count of ten or more. The chain has TRBV6-5 and TRBJ2-3, with a tentative D call TRBD2 (5 bases). Germline V gene data show CDR1 as MNHEY and CDR2 as SVGAGI. Trimming removed 0 bases at V and 6 bases at J, with 7 bases between. The CDR3 sequence is 13 residues long. In DNA form, the CDR3 reads TGTGCCAGCAGTTACTCGCGGGCGGATACGCAGTATTTT. It specifies CASSYSRADTQYF.

This clonotype was seen many times. The genes are TRBV3-1 and TRBJ2-3; D call uncertain. In germline, CDR1 is LGHDT, CDR2 YNNKEL (reference sequence). V was clipped by 3 bases and J by 6 bases, with 13 bases between them. This CDR3 has 14 residues. As DNA, the CDR3 is TGTGCCAGCAGCCAGAACTTCTTGAGCGATACGCAGTATTTT. This encodes CASSQNFLSDTQYF.

At least ten counts were recorded for this clonotype. The junction and the germline gene differ at one end; a read error may be behind it. V usage is TRBV7-7 and J usage is TRBJ1-5; weak D call: TRBD1 (5 bases). Germline V CDR1 and CDR2: SSHAT, FNYEAQ (reference sequence). The CDR3 extends over 13 amino acids. The CDR3 loop reads CASSLDRDQPQHF. The DNA of the CDR3 is TGTGCTAGCAGCTTAGACCGGGACCAGCCCCAGCATTTT.

This clonotype was seen many times. This chain links TRBV6-2 or TRBV6-3 with TRBJ2-1; D is perhaps TRBD2 (5 bases). CDR1 MNHEY and CDR2 SVGEGT come from the germline V gene. CDR3 length: 16 amino acids. V lost 7 bases to trimming and J lost 5 bases, with 21 bases between them. For the CDR3, the DNA is TGTGCCAGCACCATCCCTGGACTCCCGGAAGACAATGAGCAGTTCTTC. It is translated as CASTIPGLPEDNEQFF.

This chain joins TRBV11-2 and TRBJ1-1; no definite D call. CDR3 length equals 16 residues. With 2 bases removed from V and 10 bases from J, the gap between germline ends came to 23 bases. From germline, CDR1 is SGHAT and CDR2 FQNNGV. The CDR3 protein is CASSLRFRGLVLGAFF. The DNA of the CDR3 is TGTGCCAGCAGCTTACGGTTTCGGGGTTTGGTTTTGGGAGCTTTCTTT.